Following are 23 T cell receptor beta chains from one sample sequenced in a study of shared clonotypes between healthy human individuals. Method: immunoSEQ multiplex PCR; TCRdb's copy keeps in-frame clones and lacks some. The sample comprises about 1.5 million clones, roughly 96% of which are singletons, and roughly 1.2% rests with the top ten. Sequenced: naive CD4+ T cells sorted from blood. Subset noted: CD45RA+ positively selected. These receptors were obtained from a man younger than 40 in good health.

The DNA for the CDR3 is TGTGCCAGCAGCACCACCGGGACTACTAGGTACGAGCAGTACTTC. Protein product: CASSTTGTTRYEQYF. This chain connects TRBV11-2 to TRBJ2-7; TRBD2 matches 7 bases. Germline values: CDR1 SGHAT, CDR2 FQNNGV. This CDR3 contains 15 residues. J was trimmed by 4 bases and V by 5 bases; bases with no gene match: 11.

The gene calls are TRBV5-4 and TRBJ2-3; no clear D. The germline V gene has CDR1 SGHNT and CDR2 YYREEE (reference sequence). The CDR3 contains 14 residues. V lost 3 bases and J lost 1, with 9 bases in between. This CDR3 reads CASSSTSRTDTQYF. The CDR3, as DNA: TGTGCCAGCAGCTCTACATCACGCACAGATACGCAGTATTTT.

This chain uses TRBV7-2 with TRBJ2-1, with 14 bases lining up with TRBD2. CDR1 SGHTA and CDR2 FQGNSA come from the germline V gene. V trimming: 4 bases; J trimming: 7 bases; junction bases outside the gene matches: 15. The CDR3 is made up of 19 amino acids. The CDR3 sequence: CASSYNAGLAGARMNEQFF. CDR3 coding DNA: TGTGCCAGCAGCTACAACGCGGGACTAGCGGGAGCTCGGATGAATGAGCAGTTCTTC.

The chain recombines TRBV29-1 with TRBJ2-5; 7 positions agree with TRBD2. Losses at the gene ends were 3 bases for V and 4 bases for J; bases not matched to a gene: 5. CDR1 is SQVTM, CDR2 ANQGSEA, per germline. The length of the CDR3 is 13 residues. CDR3 coding DNA: TGCAGCGTTGAGGTCTGGGGGGGAGAGACCCAGTACTTC. It translates to CSVEVWGGETQYF. The full variable domain, with the rest looked up from reference TRBV29-1 and TRBJ2-5, is SAVISQKPSRDICQRGTSLTIQCQVDSQVTMMFWYRQQPGQSLTLIATANQGSEATYESGFVIDKFPISRPNLTFSTLTVSNMSPEDSSIYLCSVEVWGGETQYFGPGTRLLVL.

V and J are TRBV5-1 and TRBJ2-1; 7 bases align to TRBD1. The V gene end was trimmed by 2 bases and the J gene end by 2 bases; junction bases not matched to a gene: 7. The germline CDR1 and CDR2 sequences are SGHRS and YFSETQ. The CDR3 sequence is 16 residues long. The CDR3 reads CASSFMGQPPYNEQFF. CDR3 coding DNA: TGCGCCAGCAGCTTCATGGGACAGCCCCCCTACAATGAGCAGTTCTTC.

The gene calls are TRBV5-6 and TRBJ2-7; D possibly corresponds to TRBD2 (5 bases). Germline values: CDR1 SGHDT, CDR2 YYEEEE. This CDR3 contains 15 residues. V was shortened by 0 bases and J by 7 bases, with 17 bases between the two germline ends. The DNA of the CDR3 is TGTGCCAGCAGCTTGGGTGTCCCCCGGGGTATGGAGCAGTACTTC. It yields the protein CASSLGVPRGMEQYF.

The chain recombines TRBV28 with TRBJ2-5; 9 bases fit TRBD1. Trimming cost V 5 bases and J 5 bases; bases outside gene matches: 9. The V gene's germline CDR1 is MDHEN and CDR2 SYDVKM. This CDR3 region has 15 residues. CDR3 loop: CASSAGQGSGETQYF. The DNA of the CDR3 is TGTGCCAGCAGTGCAGGACAGGGGAGCGGGGAGACCCAGTACTTC.

The CDR3 DNA follows: TGTGCCACCAGCATAAGGGCGGGGGGCTCGGAGACCCAGTACTTC. This encodes CATSIRAGGSETQYF. This chain links TRBV15 with TRBJ2-5; 8 nucleotides agree with TRBD2. This CDR3 spans 15 amino acids. V dropped 4 bases and J dropped 5; count of bases not matched to a gene: 9. Germline assignment: CDR1 LNHNV and CDR2 YYDKDF (reference sequence). Supplemented by reference TRBV15 and TRBJ2-5, the full variable domain reads DAMVIQNPRYQVTQFGKPVTLSCSQTLNHNVMYWYQQKSSQAPKLLFHYYDKDFNNEADTPDNFQSRRPNTSFCFLDIRSPGLGDTAMYLCATSIRAGGSETQYFGPGTRLLVL.

The chain is built from TRBV7-2 and TRBJ2-2; 7 nucleotides match TRBD2. The CDR3 is 17 amino acids. Germline CDR1 and CDR2: SGHTA and FQGNSA. After removal of 1 base from V and 1 base from J, the junction contained 6 bases not matched to a gene. CDR3: CASSLVPSGVNTGELFF. For the CDR3, the DNA is TGTGCCAGCAGCTTAGTGCCTAGCGGAGTGAACACCGGGGAGCTGTTTTTT.

V is TRBV29-1 and J is TRBJ2-1; D not resolved. Trimming took 3 bases from V and 5 from J, leaving 8 bases between them. CDR3 size: 12 residues. Germline assignment: CDR1 SQVTM and CDR2 ANQGSEA. This CDR3 reads CSVESLNNEQFF. DNA for the CDR3: TGCAGCGTTGAGTCCTTAAACAATGAGCAGTTCTTC.

This sequence joins TRBV15 and TRBJ2-5, with 7 bases fitting TRBD2. V trimming: 0 bases; J trimming: 1 base; junction bases outside the gene matches: 8. Germline lookup yields CDR1 LNHNV and CDR2 YYDKDF (reference sequence). The CDR3 spans 17 residues. The CDR3 DNA reads TGTGCCACCAGCAGAGATCAGAGGGGAGGGGTCCAAGAGACCCAGTACTTC. This gives the protein CATSRDQRGGVQETQYF.

The chain recombines TRBV5-4 with TRBJ2-2; the D gene is possibly TRBD1 (6 bases). Deletions cut 4 bases from V and 7 bases from J, with 17 bases between. The CDR3 contains 15 residues. Germline CDR1 SGHNT, CDR2 YYREEE (reference sequence). As DNA, the CDR3 is TGTGCCAGCAGCATCCTGAACAGGGTTGGCGGGGAGCTGTTTTTT. Protein: CASSILNRVGGELFF. The variable domain in full, completed from reference TRBV5-4 and TRBJ2-2, reads ETGVTQSPTHLIKTRGQQVTLRCSSQSGHNTVSWYQQALGQGPQFIFQYYREEENGRGNFPPRFSGLQFPNYSSELNVNALELDDSALYLCASSILNRVGGELFFGEGSRLTVL.

The V and J genes are TRBV29-1 and TRBJ2-1; D is possibly TRBD2 (6 bases). The CDR3 is 14 residues long. Trimming stripped 7 bases from V and 3 bases from J, with 16 bases between. The germline gives CDR1 SQVTM, CDR2 ANQGSEA. The CDR3 nucleotides are TGCAGCGCTGGGACTCCTACTTACTACAATGAGCAGTTCTTC. It yields the protein CSAGTPTYYNEQFF.

This clone occurred once. The chain couples TRBV9 to TRBJ2-7, with D unresolved. Germline V lookup: CDR1 SGDLS, CDR2 YYNGEE. The CDR3 is 15 residues long. The V gene lost 0 bases and the J gene lost 2 bases, with 12 bases spanning the gap. CDR3 in amino acids: CASSVGALFTYEQYF. In DNA, the CDR3 is TGTGCCAGCAGCGTAGGGGCCCTGTTCACCTACGAGCAGTACTTC.

This rearrangement joins TRBV19 to TRBJ2-5; D might be TRBD1 or TRBD2, each matching 6 bases. CDR1 and CDR2 (germline): LNHDA, SQIVND (reference sequence). CDR3 length: 18 residues. This CDR3 reads CVIKANQRMRGEQETQYF. For the CDR3, the DNA is TGTGTCATAAAGGCCAATCAAAGGATGAGGGGGGAACAAGAGACCCAGTACTTC. The entire variable domain, with the rest obtained from reference TRBV19 and TRBJ2-5, is as follows: DGGITQSPKYLFRKEGQNVTLSCEQNLNHDAMYWYRQDPGQGLRLIYYSQIVNDFQKGDIAEGYSVSREKKESFPLTVTSAQKNPTAFYLCVIKANQRMRGEQETQYFGPGTRLLVL.

This sequence joins TRBV4-2 and TRBJ2-5; 9 nucleotides match TRBD2. The V gene end was trimmed by 0 bases and the J gene end by 5 bases; junction bases not matched to a gene: 7. Per the germline V gene, CDR1 is LGHNA and CDR2 is YNFKEQ. The CDR3 loop spans 16 amino acids. CDR3 residues: CASSQDEAGGEETQYF. DNA for the CDR3: TGTGCCAGCAGCCAAGATGAGGCGGGAGGGGAGGAGACCCAGTACTTC.

The V gene is TRBV5-4, the J gene TRBJ2-7; TRBD1 agrees at 9 bases. The CDR3 spans 15 residues. Germline loops: CDR1 SGHNT, CDR2 YYREEE (reference sequence). J gave up 3 bases and V 4 bases, and 8 bases lay outside the gene matches. The CDR3 spells CASSHRQGDFYEQYF. DNA for the CDR3: TGTGCCAGCAGCCACCGACAGGGGGATTTCTACGAGCAGTACTTC.

This chain uses TRBV29-1 with TRBJ2-7; 9 nucleotides line up with TRBD1. CDR3 length: 13 amino acids. Per the germline V gene, CDR1 is SQVTM and CDR2 is ANQGSEA. The trim removed 3 bases at V and 3 bases at J, leaving 3 bases unmatched. The CDR3 sequence is CSVDLTGGYEQYF. The CDR3 DNA reads TGCAGCGTTGATTTGACAGGGGGCTACGAGCAGTACTTC.

The V call is TRBV7-2, the J call TRBJ1-2, with a possible D match to TRBD1 (6 bases). Germline loops: CDR1 SGHTA, CDR2 FQGNSA. The CDR3 contains 18 residues. Deletions cut 1 base from V and 4 bases from J, with 22 bases between. In DNA form, the CDR3 reads TGTGCCAGCAGCTTAGGCGAAGGATCAGGGGCCCGGAGCTATGGCTACACCTTC. This codes for CASSLGEGSGARSYGYTF.

With respect to this clone: The sample holds other DNA sequences that translate to the same CDR3. The rearrangement uses TRBV5-4 and TRBJ2-7, with D perhaps matching TRBD1 or TRBD2 (5 bases each). This CDR3 region has 14 residues. The V and J ends lost 3 bases and 3 bases respectively, with 13 bases between them. Germline values: CDR1 SGHNT, CDR2 YYREEE (reference sequence). The CDR3 reads CASSSPGPIYEQYF. DNA of the CDR3: TGTGCCAGCAGCTCTCCGGGACCAATCTACGAGCAGTACTTC.

The DNA of the CDR3 is TGTGCCAGCAGCTCCTCAGCGGGAGGAGCGGATACGCAGTATTTT. Protein sequence: CASSSSAGGADTQYF. The chain combines TRBV6-6 with TRBJ2-3; 9 bases align to TRBD2. This CDR3 spans 15 amino acids. V lost 6 bases, J lost 6 bases, and 10 bases stayed unmatched. Germline V gene data show CDR1 as MNHNY and CDR2 as SVGAGI (reference sequence).

The gene calls are TRBV18 and TRBJ2-1; the match to TRBD2 covers 9 bases. The CDR3 has 14 amino acids. In germline, CDR1 is KGHSH, CDR2 LQKENI. V lost 1 base, J lost 10 bases, and 5 bases stayed unmatched. CDR3 in amino acids: CASSPLDAGGEQFF. The DNA for the CDR3 is TGTGCCAGCTCACCACTGGACGCGGGGGGGGAGCAGTTCTTC.

J is TRBJ2-3 and V is TRBV2, with 9 bases fitting TRBD2. From germline, CDR1 is SNHLY and CDR2 FYNNEI. The V gene end was trimmed by 5 bases and the J gene end by 3 bases; junction bases not matched to a gene: 6. The CDR3 loop spans 15 amino acids. The DNA of the CDR3 is TGTGCCAGCAGTATAGCGGGAGTAGGGACAGATACGCAGTATTTT. It specifies CASSIAGVGTDTQYF. Full variable domain (rest looked up from reference TRBV2 and TRBJ2-3): EPEVTQTPSHQVTQMGQEVILRCVPISNHLYFYWYRQILGQKVEFLVSFYNNEISEKSEIFDDQFSVERPDGSNFTLKIRSTKLEDSAMYFCASSIAGVGTDTQYFGPGTRLTVL.